A single sample gave rise to the 20 T cell receptor beta chains below, sequenced in a study of monozygotic twins with inflammatory bowel disease. TCRdb re-called the 5' RACE reads, yielding one record per CDR3 amino acid sequence without DNA. Its clone listing holds just over 300,000 distinct CDR3 sequences. The specimen sequenced was blood. The receptors shown here come from a human donor with ulcerative colitis or Crohn's disease, or a healthy co-twin of an affected twin (not recorded which).

The chain has TRBV5-1 and TRBJ2-7; without DNA, the TCRdb call of TRBD2 cannot be checked. This CDR3 spans 14 amino acids. Germline V gives CDR1 SGHRS, CDR2 YFSETQ. The CDR3 is CASSLRAGGYEQYF.

This chain uses TRBV7-2 with TRBJ1-4; absent DNA, TCRdb's TRBD1 call cannot be checked. Per the germline V gene, CDR1 is SGHTA and CDR2 is FQGNSA. The CDR3 sequence is 15 residues long. CDR3 protein: CASSAPSGWGEKLFF.

The chain uses TRBV28 and TRBJ1-5; TCRdb indicates TRBD1, and absent DNA this call remains unverified. Germline V gene sequence: CDR1 MDHEN, CDR2 SYDVKM. The CDR3 loop spans 14 amino acids. The CDR3 loop is CASSFSGLYQPQHF.

The chain couples TRBV28 to TRBJ2-1; TCRdb's D gene call, TRBD2, goes unchecked for lack of DNA. The germline V gene encodes CDR1 MDHEN and CDR2 SYDVKM. This CDR3 is 12 amino acids long. Here the CDR3 reads CASSTTSGEQFF.

V is TRBV9 and J is TRBJ2-3; TCRdb calls TRBD1, which cannot be checked without DNA. Germline V gene lookup returns CDR1 SGDLS and CDR2 YYNGEE. The CDR3 extends over 17 amino acids. This CDR3 is CASSVTPGQGTPDTQYF.

The rearrangement joins TRBV27 to TRBJ2-7. Germline loops: CDR1 MNHEY, CDR2 SMNVEV (reference sequence). The CDR3 length is 12 residues. CDR3 residues: CASRGRSYEQYF.

The chain employs TRBV12-3 or TRBV12-4 and TRBJ2-3; TCRdb indicates TRBD2, and absent DNA this call remains unverified. The CDR3 covers 15 residues. The chain's CDR3 is CASRQRGTSTDTQYF.

The chain has TRBV9 and TRBJ2-5; TCRdb's D call of TRBD1 is untestable without DNA. The CDR3 sequence is 13 residues long. Germline V gene lookup returns CDR1 SGDLS and CDR2 YYNGEE. This chain's CDR3 is CASSVLPGETQYF.

The rearrangement joins TRBV20-1 to TRBJ2-1; TCRdb selects TRBD2, and the lack of DNA leaves this call unchecked. This CDR3 contains 14 residues. Germline V gives CDR1 DFQATT, CDR2 SNEGSKA (reference sequence). CDR3 region: CSASFGGGPNEQFF.

This sequence joins TRBV7-2 and TRBJ2-7; TCRdb outputs TRBD1, but without DNA this stays unchecked. Germline values: CDR1 SGHTA, CDR2 FQGNSA. This CDR3 comprises 15 residues. CDR3 region: CASSLDFRGGAEQYF.

The chain joins TRBV10-3 to TRBJ2-5; TCRdb's D call of TRBD2 is untestable without DNA. This CDR3 is built from 14 residues. Germline loops: CDR1 ENHRY, CDR2 SYGVKD. This chain's CDR3 is CAISGLAGGETQYF.

The rearrangement uses TRBV4-1 and TRBJ2-1. The germline V gene encodes CDR1 MGHRA and CDR2 YSYEKL. The CDR3 is 12 amino acids. CDR3 amino acids: CASSQLLGEQFF.

The rearrangement joins TRBV10-3 to TRBJ2-1. Germline CDR1 reads ENHRY; CDR2 reads SYGVKD. The CDR3 is made up of 12 amino acids. CDR3: CAISESLGEQFF.

This rearrangement joins TRBV20-1 to TRBJ2-3; TCRdb designates TRBD2, a call that cannot be tested without DNA. The CDR3 has 15 amino acids. Germline-derived CDR1 and CDR2 are DFQATT and SNEGSKA (reference sequence). The CDR3 region is CSAPPVWGLGDTQYF.

The rearrangement links TRBV29-1 to TRBJ1-4. CDR3 size: 12 residues. Germline loops: CDR1 SQVTM, CDR2 ANQGSEA. The CDR3 loop reads CSAGVAGEKLFF.

The rearrangement joins TRBV18 to TRBJ1-4. Germline V gives CDR1 KGHSH, CDR2 LQKENI. This CDR3 contains 11 residues. Here the CDR3 reads CASSEVEELFF.

The J gene is TRBJ2-1, the V gene TRBV24-1; lacking DNA, the TRBD2 call made by TCRdb goes unchecked. The CDR3 has 18 residues. Germline CDR1 is KGHDR and CDR2 is SFDVKD. The CDR3 protein is CATSDSSGGGRPYNEQFF.

The chain couples TRBV5-1 to TRBJ2-1; TCRdb reports TRBD2, a call that lacks DNA to check it against. The CDR3 is 14 residues long. The germline V gene encodes CDR1 SGHRS and CDR2 YFSETQ. The CDR3 sequence: CASMTGHRGNEQFF.

The V gene is TRBV27, the J gene TRBJ2-4; TCRdb returns TRBD1, unconfirmable since there is no DNA. This CDR3 spans 14 amino acids. Germline values: CDR1 MNHEY, CDR2 SMNVEV (reference sequence). The CDR3 loop reads CASWDPGNKNIQYF.

This chain connects TRBV7-8 to TRBJ2-5; TCRdb reports TRBD1, a call that lacks DNA to check it against. The CDR3 loop spans 13 amino acids. From germline, CDR1 is SGHVS and CDR2 FQNEAQ. CDR3 region: CASSLPGGETQYF.